These 4 T cell receptor beta chains were all obtained from the same sample, sequenced in a study of shared clonotypes between healthy human individuals (dated by TCRdb to the early 2020s). To prepare the library, the immunoSEQ multiplex PCR assay was applied. In TCRdb, the immuneACCESS table is reduced to in-frame sequences with V and J assigned. These tables do not hold every clone; where another copy was compared, an unresolved V gene accounts for under half, and the others remain unexplained. The sample has more than 2,000,000 clones on record, approximately 93% of them singletons. The ten largest account for about 0.39% of the sample. Sequencing input: naive CD4+ T cells from PBMCs. The cell subset or site label, read with the paper, signifies: CD45RA+ positively selected. Source of these receptors: a man between 18 and 29 years old in good health. Some clones in this sample may be carry-over from other donors' samples.

This chain connects TRBV11-2 to TRBJ2-7; TRBD2 matches 8 bases. Germline V gene sequence: CDR1 SGHAT, CDR2 FQNNGV. J gave up 6 bases and V 5 bases, and 6 bases lay outside the gene matches. The CDR3 sequence is 13 residues long. The CDR3 DNA follows: TGTGCCAGCAGCAGCGGACTAGCTCGCGAGCAGTACTTC. This sequence encodes CASSSGLAREQYF.

CDR3 region: CASSINRNTEAFF. The CDR3 nucleotides are TGTGCCAGCAGTATAAACAGGAACACTGAAGCTTTCTTT. The chain couples TRBV27 to TRBJ1-1; D is uncertain. The germline V gene has CDR1 MNHEY and CDR2 SMNVEV (reference sequence). The CDR3 length is 13 residues. V shed 5 bases and J shed 1 base, with 8 bases lying between them.

This rearrangement joins TRBV15 to TRBJ1-2; D remains unclear. Germline lookup yields CDR1 LNHNV and CDR2 YYDKDF (reference sequence). This CDR3 comprises 15 residues. V lost 1 base and J 8 bases, leaving 17 bases between the germline ends. The CDR3 is CATSRGLMGSGGYTF. CDR3 nucleotide sequence: TGTGCCACCAGCAGAGGCTTGATGGGATCTGGCGGCTACACCTTC.

J is TRBJ2-7 and V is TRBV5-1; maybe TRBD2 (6 bases). The CDR3 runs to 14 residues. Trimming shortened V by 3 bases and J by 0 bases, and 10 bases separated the two germline ends. Germline CDR1 reads SGHRS; CDR2 reads YFSETQ. The CDR3 sequence is CASSWDFASYEQYF. The CDR3 DNA sequence: TGCGCCAGCAGCTGGGACTTCGCCTCCTACGAGCAGTACTTC.